This TCR beta chain was captured in a study of cytomegalovirus exposure and HLA in healthy donors. Notes on the study in general: In vitro, three CMV-associated chains proved specific for CMV antigens.

Regarding this clone: Antigen unknown.

Per germline, CDR1 SGHVS and CDR2 FQNEAQ. V was pared by 1 base and J by 4 bases, with 4 bases of the junction left unmatched. This CDR3 spans 16 amino acids. Clones were sequenced by immunoSEQ multiplex PCR, and TCRdb holds only the in-frame ones, with some missing. The sample holds about 360,000 clones, roughly 89% seen once. The sample taken for sequencing was PBMCs. The sequence derives from a woman in her late teens or twenties in good health and CMV-seronegative. J is TRBJ2-1 and V is TRBV7-8; 10 nucleotides line up with TRBD2. CDR3 residues: CASSLGTTSGYNEQFF. As DNA, the CDR3 is TGTGCCAGCAGCTTAGGAACGACTAGCGGGTACAATGAGCAGTTCTTC.